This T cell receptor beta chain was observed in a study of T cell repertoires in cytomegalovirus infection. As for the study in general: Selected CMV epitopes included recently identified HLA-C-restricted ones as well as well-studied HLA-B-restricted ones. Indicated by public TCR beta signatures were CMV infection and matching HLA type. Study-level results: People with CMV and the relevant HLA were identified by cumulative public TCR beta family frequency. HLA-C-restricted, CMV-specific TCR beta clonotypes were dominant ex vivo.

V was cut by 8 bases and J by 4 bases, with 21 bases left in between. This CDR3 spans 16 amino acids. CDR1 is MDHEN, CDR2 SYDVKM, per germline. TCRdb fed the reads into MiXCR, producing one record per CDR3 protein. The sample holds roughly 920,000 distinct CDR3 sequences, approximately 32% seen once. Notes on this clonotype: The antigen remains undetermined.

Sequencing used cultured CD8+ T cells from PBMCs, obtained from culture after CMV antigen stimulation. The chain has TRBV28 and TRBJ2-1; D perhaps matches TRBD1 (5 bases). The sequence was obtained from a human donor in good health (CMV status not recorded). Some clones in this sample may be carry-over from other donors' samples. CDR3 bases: TGTGCCAGCCTCAGCAAGGGGCCCCAATATTACAATGAGCAGTTCTTC. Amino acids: CASLSKGPQYYNEQFF. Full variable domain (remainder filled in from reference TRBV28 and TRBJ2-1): DVKVTQSSRYLVKRTGEKVFLECVQDMDHENMFWYRQDPGLGLRLIYFSYDVKMKEKGDIPEGYSVSREKKERFSLILESASTNQTSMYLCASLSKGPQYYNEQFFGPGTRLTVL.